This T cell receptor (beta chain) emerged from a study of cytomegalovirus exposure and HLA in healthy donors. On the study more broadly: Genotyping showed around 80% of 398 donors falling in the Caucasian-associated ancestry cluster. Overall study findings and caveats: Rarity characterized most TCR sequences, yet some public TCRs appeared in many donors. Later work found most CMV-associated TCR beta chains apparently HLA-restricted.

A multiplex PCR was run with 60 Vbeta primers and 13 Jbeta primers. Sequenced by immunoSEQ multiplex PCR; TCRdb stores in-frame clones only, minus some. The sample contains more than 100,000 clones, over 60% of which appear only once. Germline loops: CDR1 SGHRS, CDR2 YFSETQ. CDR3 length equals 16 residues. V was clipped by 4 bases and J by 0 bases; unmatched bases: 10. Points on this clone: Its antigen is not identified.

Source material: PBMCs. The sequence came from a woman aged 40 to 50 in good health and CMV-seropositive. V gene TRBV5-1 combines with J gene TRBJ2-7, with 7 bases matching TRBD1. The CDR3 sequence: CASSRVRTGASYEQYF. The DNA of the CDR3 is TGCGCCAGCAGCAGAGTAAGGACAGGAGCCTCCTACGAGCAGTACTTC.